This TCR beta chain stems from a study of T cell changes during pregnancy in multiple sclerosis. This clone is medium-sized within its sample. This CDR3 comprises 16 residues. The V and J ends lost 0 bases and 8 bases, in that order; junction bases with no gene match: 9. Germline CDR1 reads LGHNA; CDR2 reads YNFKEQ. Profiling relied on immunoSEQ multiplex PCR, and the TCRdb table lists in-frame clones only, not all of them. The sample consists of about 32,000 clones, roughly 89% of them appearing once. The input for sequencing was CD8+ T cells from peripheral blood mononuclear cells, taken in the second trimester of pregnancy. This TCR derives from a female donor with multiple sclerosis, enrolled in a pregnancy study. The chain carries TRBV4-2 and TRBJ2-1; 8 bases fit TRBD2. The CDR3 protein is CASSQEGEAGVDEQFF. The CDR3 DNA sequence: TGTGCCAGCAGCCAAGAGGGGGAAGCGGGGGTCGATGAGCAGTTCTTC.